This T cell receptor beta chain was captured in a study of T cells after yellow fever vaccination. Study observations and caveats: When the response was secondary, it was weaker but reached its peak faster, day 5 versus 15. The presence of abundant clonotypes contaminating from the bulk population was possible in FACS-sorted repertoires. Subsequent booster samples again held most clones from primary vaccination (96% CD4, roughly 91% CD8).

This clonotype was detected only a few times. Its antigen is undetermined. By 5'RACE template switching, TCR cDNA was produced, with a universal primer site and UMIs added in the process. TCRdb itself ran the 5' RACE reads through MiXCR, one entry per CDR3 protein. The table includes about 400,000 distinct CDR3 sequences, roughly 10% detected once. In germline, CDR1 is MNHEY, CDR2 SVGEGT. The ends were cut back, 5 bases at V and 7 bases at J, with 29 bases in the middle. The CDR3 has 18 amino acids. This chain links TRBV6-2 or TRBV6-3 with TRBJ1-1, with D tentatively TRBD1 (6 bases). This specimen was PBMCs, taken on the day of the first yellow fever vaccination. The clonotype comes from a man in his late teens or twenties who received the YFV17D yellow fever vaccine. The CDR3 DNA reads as TGTGCCAGCAGTCGCCCGCCGGGGGCGGCAGGCCCGCCGGTTGAAGCTTTCTTT. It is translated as CASSRPPGAAGPPVEAFF.